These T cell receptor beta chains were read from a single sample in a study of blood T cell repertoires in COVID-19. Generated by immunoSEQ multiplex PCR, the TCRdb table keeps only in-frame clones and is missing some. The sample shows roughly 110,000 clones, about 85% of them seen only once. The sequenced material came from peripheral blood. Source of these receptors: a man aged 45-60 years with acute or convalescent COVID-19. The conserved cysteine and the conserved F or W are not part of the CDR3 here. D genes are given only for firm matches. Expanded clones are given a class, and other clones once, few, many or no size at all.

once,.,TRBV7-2,ASSTRPGRMETQY
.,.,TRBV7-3,ASSLSASGETEAF
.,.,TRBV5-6,ASSPPEGGRDGYT
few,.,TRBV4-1,ASSLGFNYGYT
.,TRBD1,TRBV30,AWSRGQGNSPLH
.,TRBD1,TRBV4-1,ASSQYPRTGDEQY
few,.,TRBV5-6,ASSSWAATEAF
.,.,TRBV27,ASRREFAGELF
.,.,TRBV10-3,AISETGQPTGDGYT
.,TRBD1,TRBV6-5,ASSYTGQVLLF
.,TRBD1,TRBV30,AWSGRDRGNSPLH
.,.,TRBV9,ASSVSRDPYNSPLH
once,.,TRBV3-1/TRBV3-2,ASSHTGSEQF
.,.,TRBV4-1,ASSQDGRGWQPQH
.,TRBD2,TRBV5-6,ASSLGASGGAAGELF
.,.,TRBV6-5,ASTKWDGGPEAF
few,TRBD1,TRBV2,AGYGTGGFGYT
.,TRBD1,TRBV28,ASRNQGVGDQPQH
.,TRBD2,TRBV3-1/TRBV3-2,ASSQDPGLVLGTGELF
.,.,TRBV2,ASSEVPYPPGTEAF
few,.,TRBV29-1,SVHKDSNYQETQY
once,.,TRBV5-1,ASSLEVVGSTEAF
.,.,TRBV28,ASSFSQAGEQY
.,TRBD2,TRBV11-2,ASSPGLVNTGELF
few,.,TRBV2,ASTVLMNTEAF
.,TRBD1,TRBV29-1,SVGTGPNEKLF
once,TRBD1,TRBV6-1,ASRRQGAIYGYT
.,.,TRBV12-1,ASPTGTSVAQETQY
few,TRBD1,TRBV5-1,ASSLEGQGLASAYEQY
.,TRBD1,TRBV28,ASSSTGSGANVLT
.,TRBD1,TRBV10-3,AISGLRTGRDYGYT
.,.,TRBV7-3,ASSLNRGNTIY
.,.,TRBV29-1,SANQRGGRDEQF
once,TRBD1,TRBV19,ASSINGQGTNIQY
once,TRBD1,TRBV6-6,ASRPGQRYGYT
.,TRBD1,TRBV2,ASSETRQGFATNEKLF
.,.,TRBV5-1,ASSLGQARAWGYT
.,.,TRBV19,AASWQGADGYT
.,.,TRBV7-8,ASSSQSQGYNSPLH
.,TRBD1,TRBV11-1,ASSPGTASGYT
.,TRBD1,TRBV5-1,ASSLAGGLDEQY
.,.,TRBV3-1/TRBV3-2,ASSQASGSQETQY